A selection of T cell receptor beta chains follows, all from one sample in a study of blood T cell repertoires in COVID-19. This table comes from immunoSEQ multiplex PCR, and its TCRdb copy is limited to in-frame clones, with some not included. This table holds about 150,000 clones, 91% found once. The sequenced sample consisted of peripheral blood. These receptors originate from a man aged 50 or older with acute or convalescent COVID-19. Each CDR3 is given without its conserved first and last residue. D genes are given only for firm matches.

TRBJ2-7 | TRBV28 | . | ASSWSYRDTLIGDDEQY
TRBJ2-1 | TRBV28 | TRBD2 | ASRPQLAGTYEQF
TRBJ1-1 | TRBV7-2 | TRBD1 | ASSWNLQGNSEAF
TRBJ1-5 | TRBV28 | . | ASGVGQMPNHPL
TRBJ1-2 | TRBV14 | . | ASSPGGRSYGYT
TRBJ1-3 | TRBV5-1 | . | ASSLAGGAGNTIY
TRBJ2-1 | TRBV28 | TRBD2 | ASSVAGDRHEQF
TRBJ1-4 | TRBV5-1 | TRBD1 | ASSSRQGLNEKLF
TRBJ1-1 | TRBV11-2 | . | ASRQSYGAF
TRBJ2-1 | TRBV7-2 | . | ASSLGTHYSEQF
TRBJ2-3 | TRBV25-1 | . | ASSKFTGITDTQY
TRBJ1-6 | TRBV6-4 | . | ASSDKPLSSPLH
TRBJ2-7 | TRBV23-1 | . | ASSHLDKCEQY
TRBJ1-1 | TRBV28 | . | ASSPWEANMNTEAF
TRBJ2-3 | TRBV14 | TRBD2 | ASGRFGTNTDTQY
TRBJ2-3 | TRBV25-1 | . | ASSDTGTTDTQY
TRBJ1-5 | TRBV10-3 | . | AISGTDSNQPQH
TRBJ2-7 | TRBV18 | TRBD2 | ASSPIAGGEYEQY
TRBJ2-1 | TRBV5-1 | . | ASSPGAYNEQF
TRBJ2-1 | TRBV27 | TRBD2 | ASRGLAGGYEQF
TRBJ1-5 | TRBV10-3 | . | AIAKEEVNQPQH
TRBJ2-3 | TRBV7-8 | TRBD1 | ASNSDRGLSDTQY
TRBJ2-1 | TRBV5-1 | . | ASSFYRVGNEQF
TRBJ1-6 | TRBV18 | TRBD1 | ASSTSPGTGNSPLH
TRBJ1-5 | TRBV27 | TRBD1 | ASSVTGAREPQH
TRBJ1-6 | TRBV4-1 | . | ASSQDLQGTLH
TRBJ2-2 | TRBV19 | TRBD2 | ASSGLAVNTGELF
TRBJ2-6 | TRBV5-1 | . | ASSAGPPSSGANVLT
TRBJ1-3 | TRBV5-6 | . | ASSLAGGSGNTIY
TRBJ1-5 | TRBV6-6 | . | ASRRQEDSNQPQH
TRBJ1-3 | TRBV7-6 | . | ASSLSVSSGNTIY
TRBJ1-6 | TRBV9 | TRBD1 | ASSPETGESSPLH
TRBJ2-1 | TRBV6-2/TRBV6-3 | . | ASSNRVGEQF
TRBJ2-2 | TRBV19 | TRBD2 | ASSTTSGRLNTGELF
TRBJ1-1 | TRBV24-1 | . | ATSDSALGQAF
TRBJ2-1 | TRBV7-3 | TRBD1 | ASSGGQGFEQF
TRBJ1-3 | TRBV7-2 | TRBD1 | ASSEGQGVTLSGNTIY